The 16 T cell receptor beta chains in this list originate from one sample, sequenced in a study. Adaptor-ligated barcode primers were used to amplify TRBV12-4/TRBJ1-2 clonotypes. TCRdb re-derived calls from the multiplex PCR reads in MiXCR, one entry per CDR3 protein. This sample has 85 to 140 distinct CDR3 sequences, with around 4.3% found just once. The sorted Tregs were CD4+CD25+CD127-/low cells. Sequencing was carried out using Tregs sorted from blood. Receptors were obtained from a female donor with breast cancer.

This clonotype is judged hyperexpanded. The chain is built from TRBV12-3 or TRBV12-4 and TRBJ1-2, with unresolved D. Trimming took off 7 bases at V and 4 bases at J, with 13 bases between the two ends. The length of the CDR3 is 13 residues. The CDR3 DNA sequence: TGTGCCAGCACCGAACGGGGTGGCTATGGCTACACCTTC. As protein: CASTERGGYGYTF.

By share, this clonotype counts as large. The chain joins TRBV12-3 or TRBV12-4 to TRBJ1-2, with D uncertain. There are 14 residues in the CDR3. V was shortened by 3 bases and J by 8 bases, with 16 bases between the two germline ends. The DNA for the CDR3 is TGTGCCAGCAGTTTCCATCCGGGCTCGACGGGCTACACCTTC. This codes for CASSFHPGSTGYTF.

The sample holds a few counts of this clonotype. V gene TRBV12-3 or TRBV12-4 combines with J gene TRBJ1-2; the D is unclear. The CDR3 contains 13 residues. The V end was cut by 10 bases, the J end by 0 bases, with 12 bases between. CDR3 loop: CATVSGANYGYTF. As DNA, the CDR3 is TGTGCCACCGTAAGCGGCGCTAACTATGGCTACACCTTC.

This clonotype is termed hyperexpanded (1% or more). The chain has TRBV12-3 or TRBV12-4 and TRBJ1-2, with D uncertain. Trimming stripped 6 bases from V and 0 bases from J, with 8 bases between. There are 13 residues in the CDR3. The CDR3 spells CASSPSSNYGYTF. In DNA form, the CDR3 reads TGTGCCAGCAGCCCCAGTTCTAACTATGGCTACACCTTC.

This clonotype counts as large. The chain combines TRBV12-5 with TRBJ1-2; possibly TRBD1 for D (5 bases). CDR1 and CDR2 (germline): LGHNT, FRNRAP. Trimming took 6 bases from V and 2 from J, leaving 7 bases between them. CDR3 length: 12 residues. This chain's CDR3 is CASGRQNYGYTF. The CDR3 nucleotides read TGTGCTAGTGGCAGACAGAACTATGGCTACACCTTC.

Relative to its sample, this clonotype is hyperexpanded. The chain employs TRBV12-3 or TRBV12-4 and TRBJ1-2; TRBD1 matches at 7 bases. After removal of 4 bases from V and 4 bases from J, the junction contained 12 bases not matched to a gene. The CDR3 consists of 16 residues. This CDR3 reads CASSSRTGLQSYGYTF. The CDR3 DNA follows: TGTGCCAGCAGTTCGCGGACAGGCCTTCAATCCTATGGCTACACCTTC.

By share, this clonotype counts as hyperexpanded (1% or more). V gene TRBV12-3 or TRBV12-4 combines with J gene TRBJ1-2; tentatively, D is TRBD1 (5 bases). The CDR3 is made up of 15 amino acids. Trimming stripped 4 bases from V and 2 bases from J, with 14 bases between. As DNA, the CDR3 is TGTGCCAGCAGTTCCACCGGGACGGGAAACTATGGCTACACCTTC. Translated, it gives CASSSTGTGNYGYTF.

This chain uses TRBV12-3 or TRBV12-4 with TRBJ1-2; unclear D gene. The CDR3 covers 12 residues. The V end was cut by 5 bases, the J end by 0 bases, with 4 bases between. The CDR3: CASSRSNYGYTF. In DNA form, the CDR3 reads TGTGCCAGCAGTCGCTCTAACTATGGCTACACCTTC.

This clonotype is deemed hyperexpanded (1% or more). V is TRBV12-3 or TRBV12-4 and J is TRBJ1-2, with unresolved D. The CDR3 contains 14 residues. V was pared by 6 bases and J by 5 bases, with 16 bases between. Written as DNA, the CDR3 is TGTGCCAGCAGCCTGGGAGGGTCTTCGTATGGCTACACCTTC. Amino acids: CASSLGGSSYGYTF.

By sample fraction, this clonotype is hyperexpanded. The CDR3 spells CASSSRGGYTF. The CDR3, as DNA: TGTGCCAGCAGTTCCAGGGGTGGCTACACCTTC. The chain carries TRBV12-3 or TRBV12-4 and TRBJ1-2; maybe TRBD1 (6 bases). Trimming removed 4 bases from V and 7 bases from J, with 7 bases in between. The CDR3 is 11 amino acids.

This clonotype counts as hyperexpanded (1% or more). The gene calls are TRBV12-3 or TRBV12-4 and TRBJ1-2; D ambiguous. Trimming removed 1 base from V and 4 bases from J, with 10 bases in between. The CDR3 runs to 14 residues. DNA for the CDR3: TGTGCCAGCAGTTTAGTTGCAGGAATCTATGGCTACACCTTC. Protein: CASSLVAGIYGYTF.

This clonotype is large. The rearrangement joins TRBV12-3 or TRBV12-4 to TRBJ1-2; D unclear. The V end was cut by 3 bases, the J end by 4 bases, with 9 bases between. The CDR3 runs 13 residues. The CDR3 loop is CASSFGEGYGYTF. In DNA, the CDR3 is TGTGCCAGCAGTTTCGGTGAGGGCTATGGCTACACCTTC.

V and J are TRBV12-3 or TRBV12-4 and TRBJ1-2; the D is unclear. The CDR3 is made up of 12 amino acids. Trimming shortened V by 1 base and J by 2 bases, and 2 bases separated the two germline ends. The CDR3 region has the DNA TGTGCCAGCAGTTTAGGGAACTATGGCTACACCTTC. Translation: CASSLGNYGYTF.

This clonotype is large within its sample. J is TRBJ1-2 and V is TRBV12-3 or TRBV12-4, with unresolved D. Trimming took 6 bases from V and 0 from J, leaving 14 bases between them. This CDR3 contains 15 residues. The CDR3 coding sequence is TGTGCCAGCAGCGGTGAGGTCTTAGCTAACTATGGCTACACCTTC. Translating gives CASSGEVLANYGYTF.

In its sample, this clonotype ranks as large. J is TRBJ1-2 and V is TRBV12-3 or TRBV12-4; D uncertain. This CDR3 is built from 14 residues. The V end lost 3 bases, the J end lost 3 bases, and 11 bases lay between the germline ends. CDR3 in amino acids: CASSFNTGYYGYTF. The DNA for the CDR3 is TGTGCCAGCAGTTTTAACACGGGCTACTATGGCTACACCTTC.

In its sample, this clonotype ranks as hyperexpanded. The rearrangement joins TRBV12-3 or TRBV12-4 to TRBJ1-2; D ambiguous. V gave up 5 bases and J gave up 4 bases, with 11 bases separating them. CDR3 size: 13 residues. The CDR3 protein is CASSLRIGYGYTF. DNA for the CDR3: TGTGCCAGCAGTCTCAGGATCGGCTATGGCTACACCTTC.